This entry describes one T cell receptor (beta chain). Its antigen is currently unknown. A sort by CD45RO/CCR7/CD25/CD127/CD95/CD27 yielded CD4+ naive, central memory, regulatory and stem cell-like memory cells. This sample was included in a study of beta chain features in type 1 diabetes. In germline, CDR1 is LNHDA, CDR2 SQIVND (reference sequence). Losses at the gene ends were 9 bases for V and 2 bases for J; bases not matched to a gene: 2. The CDR3 contains 12 residues. General observations from the study: A moderate, significant TCRB CDR3 shortening appeared in type 1 diabetes across four CD4+ subsets.

Every bit of the isolated RNA underwent reverse transcription, so sequencing read expressed TCRB transcripts. Using immunoSEQ multiplex PCR, the repertoire was profiled, and TCRdb retains in-frame clones only, with some absent. Here the sample spans approximately 27,000 clones, around half being singletons. The sample consisted of stem cell memory CD4+ T cells from blood. This clonotype was sampled from a man aged 30 to 39 with type 1 diabetes. This rearrangement joins TRBV19 to TRBJ2-7; 9 bases are a match to TRBD1. CDR3 DNA sequence: TGTGCCAGCCGGGACAGGGCCTACGAGCAGTACTTC. Translation: CASRDRAYEQYF.